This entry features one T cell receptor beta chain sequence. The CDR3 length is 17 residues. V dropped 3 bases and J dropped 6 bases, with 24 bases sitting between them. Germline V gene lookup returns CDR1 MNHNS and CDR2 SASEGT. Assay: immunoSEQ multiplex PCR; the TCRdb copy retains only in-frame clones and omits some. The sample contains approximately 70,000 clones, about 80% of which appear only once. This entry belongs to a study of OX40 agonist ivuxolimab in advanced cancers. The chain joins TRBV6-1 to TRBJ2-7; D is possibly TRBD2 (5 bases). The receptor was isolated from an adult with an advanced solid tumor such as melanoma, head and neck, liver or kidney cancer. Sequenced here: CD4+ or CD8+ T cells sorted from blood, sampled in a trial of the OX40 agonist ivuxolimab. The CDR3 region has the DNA TGTGCCAGCAGTGACCTTCCCACGGGATCCCGGAGATCCGAGCAGTACTTC. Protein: CASSDLPTGSRRSEQYF.